The T cell receptor (beta chain) described here comes from a study of blood T cell repertoires in COVID-19. V was shortened by 4 bases and J by 0 bases, with 15 bases between the two germline ends. This CDR3 has 17 amino acids. Looked up from germline, CDR1 is LNHNV and CDR2 is YYDKDF (reference sequence). Per the authors' pipeline: Amplification of reference gene primers provided the estimated nucleated cell counts. This table comes from immunoSEQ multiplex PCR, and its TCRdb copy is limited to in-frame clones, with some not included. V and J calls and clone size are those listed in that table; D and trimming were worked out from the DNA. The data show over 85,000 clones, approximately 90% seen once.

Sequenced material: peripheral blood. This receptor was obtained from a woman aged 80 or over with active COVID-19. The chain carries TRBV15 and TRBJ2-2; D perhaps matches TRBD2 (5 bases). This CDR3 reads CATSTSIAYANTGELFF. The CDR3 DNA sequence: TGTGCCACCAGCACTTCCATAGCGTACGCGAACACCGGGGAGCTGTTTTTT. The full variable domain, completed using reference TRBV15 and TRBJ2-2, is DAMVIQNPRYQVTQFGKPVTLSCSQTLNHNVMYWYQQKSSQAPKLLFHYYDKDFNNEADTPDNFQSRRPNTSFCFLDIRSPGLGDTAMYLCATSTSIAYANTGELFFGEGSRLTVL.